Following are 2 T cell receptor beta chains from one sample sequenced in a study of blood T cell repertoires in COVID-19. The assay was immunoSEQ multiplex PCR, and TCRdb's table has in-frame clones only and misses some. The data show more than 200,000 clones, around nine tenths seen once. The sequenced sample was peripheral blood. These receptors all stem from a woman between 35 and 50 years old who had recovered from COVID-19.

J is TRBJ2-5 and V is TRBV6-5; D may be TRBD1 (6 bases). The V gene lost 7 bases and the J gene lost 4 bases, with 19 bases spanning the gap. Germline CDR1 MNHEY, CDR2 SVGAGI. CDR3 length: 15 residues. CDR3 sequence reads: CASTLDSRRVETQYF. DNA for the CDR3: TGTGCCAGCACACTGGACAGCCGGCGAGTAGAGACCCAGTACTTC.

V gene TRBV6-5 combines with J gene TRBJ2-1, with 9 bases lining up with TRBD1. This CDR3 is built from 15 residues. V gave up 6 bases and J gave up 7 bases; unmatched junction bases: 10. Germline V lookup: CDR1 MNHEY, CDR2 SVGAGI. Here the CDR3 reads CASSQPGQGGNEQFF. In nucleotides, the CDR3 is TGTGCCAGCAGCCAACCGGGACAGGGTGGGAATGAGCAGTTCTTC.